What follows describes a single T cell receptor (beta chain). The sample is drawn from a study of T cell changes during pregnancy in multiple sclerosis. Trimming removed 3 bases at V and 0 bases at J, with 13 bases between. Germline CDR1 reads SGHNT; CDR2 reads YYREEE (reference sequence). The CDR3 extends over 16 amino acids. Repertoires were generated with immunoSEQ multiplex PCR, while TCRdb's copy carries only in-frame clones and drops some. The sample has some 80,000 clones; 90% to 95% are singletons. This TCR derives from a female donor with multiple sclerosis, enrolled in a pregnancy study. The sequences come from peripheral blood, collected in the second trimester of pregnancy. The rearrangement uses TRBV5-4 and TRBJ2-1; perhaps TRBD2 as D (6 bases). The CDR3 region has the DNA TGTGCCAGCAGCTCCGAACTAGCCAACTCCTACAATGAGCAGTTCTTC. Translated: CASSSELANSYNEQFF.